This TCR beta chain was captured by sequencing in a study of OX40 agonist ivuxolimab in advanced cancers. Across the study: Previous treatment with anti-PD-1, anti-PD-L1 or anti-CTLA-4 therapy was allowed; more than 35% had received some.

Clones were read by immunoSEQ multiplex PCR, and TCRdb kept only the in-frame ones, dropping some. The sample consists of about 90,000 clones, approximately 91% of them appearing once. The CDR3 spans 16 residues. Looked up from germline, CDR1 is MNHEY and CDR2 is SMNVEV (reference sequence). Trimming removed 5 bases from V and 7 bases from J; junction bases left unmatched: 13. The V call is TRBV27, the J call TRBJ2-1; 8 nucleotides match TRBD2. Sequenced here: CD4+ or CD8+ T cells sorted from blood, sampled in a trial of the OX40 agonist ivuxolimab. This clonotype was obtained from an adult with an advanced solid tumor such as melanoma, head and neck, liver or kidney cancer. This CDR3 reads CASSVKAGDMSNEQFF. As DNA, the CDR3 is TGTGCCAGCAGTGTAAAAGCGGGAGATATGAGTAATGAGCAGTTCTTC.